The subject of this entry is one T cell receptor beta chain. As yet, its antigen is unknown. Germline lookup yields CDR1 SGHRS and CDR2 YFSETQ. The trim removed 2 bases at V and 4 bases at J, leaving 6 bases unmatched. The CDR3 runs 15 residues. The data were taken from a study of cytomegalovirus exposure and HLA in healthy donors. Study conclusions and caveats: In a later analysis, a missense DCLRE1C variant was linked to TCR beta V- and J-gene trimming. About 87% or about 30% of the time was how often most TCR beta V segments were productive, according to an earlier analysis. Most TCR sequences were seen very rarely across donors, but some public TCRs occurred in many. When the data were analyzed later, several of the most significant clusters appeared to be linked to common viral pathogens.

In the PCR, 60 Vbeta and 13 Jbeta primers were used. Sequencing was performed with immunoSEQ multiplex PCR; in TCRdb, only in-frame clones are kept and a portion is missing. Among about 130,000 clones listed, around 72% were seen once. The chain has TRBV5-1 and TRBJ1-1; TRBD1 matches 9 bases. This TCR came from a man aged 18 to 29 in good health and CMV-seropositive. The sample taken for sequencing was PBMCs. Here the CDR3 reads CASSLRETGGTEAFF. The CDR3 nucleotides are TGCGCCAGCAGCTTAAGAGAGACAGGGGGCACTGAAGCTTTCTTT.